The next 4 T cell receptor beta chains were all read from a single sample in a study of blood T cell repertoires in COVID-19. Data came from immunoSEQ multiplex PCR; TCRdb stores just in-frame clones and leaves some out. The sample carries under 350,000 clones, approximately 86% recorded once. Sequenced input: peripheral blood. The receptors stem from a man aged 18 to 35 with active or convalescent COVID-19.

The chain carries TRBV2 and TRBJ1-3; D call uncertain. The germline V gene encodes CDR1 SNHLY and CDR2 FYNNEI. The CDR3 covers 18 residues. The V end was cut by 7 bases, the J end by 0 bases, with 22 bases between. The CDR3 bases are TGTGCCAGCAAACCCTCTCGGTGGGGAGAAGACTCTGGAAACACCATATATTTT. Translating it yields CASKPSRWGEDSGNTIYF.

This chain joins TRBV6-6 and TRBJ1-6, with D uncertain. The CDR3 runs 12 residues. Trimming took 2 bases from V and 9 from J, leaving 5 bases between them. Germline V lookup: CDR1 MNHNY, CDR2 SVGAGI (reference sequence). CDR3 residues: CASSYGLSPLHF. The CDR3 DNA follows: TGTGCCAGCAGTTACGGACTTTCACCCCTCCACTTT.

This clone is medium-sized. V usage is TRBV24-1 and J usage is TRBJ2-2; maybe TRBD1 (5 bases). CDR1 and CDR2 (germline): KGHDR, SFDVKD. The V and J ends lost 1 base and 3 bases respectively, with 5 bases between them. The CDR3 length is 14 residues. CDR3 nucleotide sequence: TGTGCCACCAGTGATTTCAGGGACACCGGGGAGCTGTTTTTT. Translation gives CATSDFRDTGELFF.

Concerning this clone: At one of its ends the junction is not consistent with the germline gene, which may arise from a read error. This chain joins TRBV7-9 and TRBJ1-3, with TRBD1 matching 8 bases. There are 16 residues in the CDR3. CDR1 SEHNR and CDR2 FQNEAQ come from the germline V gene (reference sequence). The DNA for the CDR3 is TGTGCCAGCAGCTTCGGCGATAGGACAGGGACTGTGAGTGTACCTTTT. Its protein product is CASSFGDRTGTVSVPF.